This TCR beta chain is drawn from a study of T-cell reconstitution after alpha-beta-depleted transplantation in children. A library of TCRbeta sequences, prepared with unique molecular identifiers, was generated. TCRdb ran MiXCR on the PCR reads and lists one entry per CDR3 protein. The repertoire holds approximately 110,000 distinct CDR3 sequences, with 20% to 25% as singletons. A word on this clonotype: As yet, its antigen is unknown.

Study results and limitations: A year had passed since transplant, and T-cell counts and diversity by then came mostly from newly produced T cells.

This CDR3 is 15 amino acids long. Trimming removed 0 bases at V and 9 bases at J, with 15 bases between. Germline assignment: CDR1 MNHEY and CDR2 SMNVEV (reference sequence). The sequencing used PBMCs, mostly from graft donor cells, collected 180 days after TCRalphabeta/CD19-depleted stem cell transplant. The receptor comes from a male patient under 10 years old who had a stem cell transplant for chronic granulomatous disease, so the T cells may come from the graft donor. J is TRBJ2-1 and V is TRBV27, with a possible D match to TRBD1 (7 bases). As DNA, the CDR3 is TGTGCCAGCAGTTTATCCGGGTTCAGGGGGGCTGAGCAGTTCTTC. Its translation: CASSLSGFRGAEQFF.